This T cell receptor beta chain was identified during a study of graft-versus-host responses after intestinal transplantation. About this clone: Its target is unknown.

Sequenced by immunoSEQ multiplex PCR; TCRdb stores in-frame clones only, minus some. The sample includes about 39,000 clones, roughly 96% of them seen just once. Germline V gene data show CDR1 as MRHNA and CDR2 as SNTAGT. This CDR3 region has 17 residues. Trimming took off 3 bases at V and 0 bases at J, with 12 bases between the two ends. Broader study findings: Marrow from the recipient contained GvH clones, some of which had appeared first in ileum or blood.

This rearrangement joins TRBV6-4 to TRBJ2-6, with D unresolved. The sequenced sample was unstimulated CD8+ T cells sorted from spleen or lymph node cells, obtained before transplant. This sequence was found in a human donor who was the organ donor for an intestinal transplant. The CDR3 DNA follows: TGTGCCAGCAGTGATTTACAGCGAAGCTCTGGGGCCAACGTCCTGACTTTC. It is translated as CASSDLQRSSGANVLTF.